This T cell receptor (beta chain) was sequenced in a study of OX40 agonist ivuxolimab in advanced cancers. Study background: Ivuxolimab is a fully human IgG2 antibody that activates OX40 (CD134). Recorded diagnoses for dose-escalation patients were hepatocellular carcinoma, melanoma, renal cell or head and neck cancer. Anti-PD-1, anti-PD-L1 or anti-CTLA-4 therapy given earlier was allowed, and 35% to 50% had some. Notes on the study in general: Low levels of normalized T-cell clonal expansion also appeared in some nonresponders.

TCRdb's copy holds only in-frame clones and misses some; the assay was immunoSEQ multiplex PCR. Of approximately 60,000 clones listed, roughly nine tenths were seen once; the top ten hold approximately 5.2%. The CDR3 consists of 14 residues. The V segment lost 6 bases and the J segment 7 bases; nucleotides outside the gene matches: 7. Germline CDR1 and CDR2: MDHEN and SYDVKM. To note about this clone: What it binds is not known.

Sequencing was performed on CD4+ or CD8+ T cells sorted from blood, taken in a trial of the OX40 agonist ivuxolimab. The V and J genes are TRBV28 and TRBJ2-1; 9 bases align to TRBD1. This TCR was sampled from an adult with an advanced solid tumor such as melanoma, head and neck, liver or kidney cancer. CDR3 bases: TGTGCCAGCAGCTGGACAGGGGAGAGAAATGAGCAGTTCTTC. Protein: CASSWTGERNEQFF.